The 11 T cell receptor beta chains reported below all come from one sample, sequenced in a study of chemoradiotherapy in HPV16-positive cancers. The table came from immunoSEQ multiplex PCR; TCRdb's copy has only in-frame clones and leaves some out. This sample has around 12,000 clones, with approximately 92% found just once. The sample here was blood, taken from a patient who underwent chemoradiotherapy. These TCRs come from a human donor with HPV-associated anogenital cancer.

The chain combines TRBV25-1 with TRBJ2-2; D gene ambiguous. The CDR3 is 15 amino acids. From germline, CDR1 is MGHDK and CDR2 SYGVNS. CDR3 sequence (DNA): TGTGCAGCGTTTGGACCGACATCGAACACCGGGGAGCTGTTTTTT. Protein sequence: CAAFGPTSNTGELFF.

The chain uses TRBV2 and TRBJ2-7; unclear D gene. The V gene lost 3 bases and the J gene lost 1 base, with 7 bases spanning the gap. Germline V gene sequence: CDR1 SNHLY, CDR2 FYNNEI. The length of the CDR3 is 13 residues. This CDR3 reads CASSDTNSYEQYF. DNA of the CDR3: TGTGCCAGCAGTGATACGAATTCCTACGAGCAGTACTTC.

This clone is a singleton in its sample. The rearrangement uses TRBV4-2 and TRBJ1-5; 12 bases are a match to TRBD1. Germline trimming cut 4 bases from V and 4 bases from J; bases unmatched to any gene: 2. There are 15 residues in the CDR3. Germline V CDR1 and CDR2: LGHNA, YNFKEQ. CDR3 sequence reads: CASSRDRGPNQPQHF. CDR3 coding DNA: TGTGCCAGCAGCCGGGACAGGGGGCCGAATCAGCCCCAGCATTTT.

The chain couples TRBV7-8 to TRBJ2-1, with TRBD2 matching over 9 bases. This CDR3 is built from 17 residues. CDR1 and CDR2 (germline): SGHVS, FQNEAQ. The J segment lost 4 bases and the V segment lost 5 bases, leaving 12 bases of the junction unmatched. CDR3 sequence reads: CASSPPRAGGPYNEQFF. The CDR3 nucleotides are TGTGCCAGCAGCCCCCCTAGGGCGGGAGGGCCATACAATGAGCAGTTCTTC.

The chain links TRBV13 to TRBJ2-6; 7 bases agree with TRBD2. CDR3 length equals 17 residues. The germline V gene has CDR1 PRHDT and CDR2 FYEKMQ (reference sequence). Trimming took 6 bases from V and 0 from J; bases not matched to a gene: 8. CDR3 sequence reads: CASRVSGFSSGANVLTF. Written as DNA, the CDR3 is TGTGCCAGCAGGGTTAGCGGGTTCAGCTCTGGGGCCAACGTCCTGACTTTC.

This chain connects TRBV7-2 to TRBJ1-2, with a tentative D call TRBD1 (5 bases). The V end was cut by 5 bases, the J end by 5 bases, with 18 bases between. CDR3 length equals 15 residues. Germline V gene sequence: CDR1 SGHTA, CDR2 FQGNSA. This chain's CDR3 is CASSGGGSRFYGYTF. The CDR3 coding sequence is TGTGCCAGCAGCGGGGGGGGGAGCAGATTTTATGGCTACACCTTC.

V gene TRBV4-1 combines with J gene TRBJ2-7; D unresolved. V was trimmed by 0 bases and J by 5 bases, leaving 11 bases between them. Germline loops: CDR1 MGHRA, CDR2 YSYEKL. CDR3 length equals 14 residues. The CDR3: CASSQEPAIHEQYF. The CDR3 DNA reads TGCGCCAGCAGCCAAGAGCCGGCGATCCACGAGCAGTACTTC.

This clone was counted once. The chain uses TRBV7-9 and TRBJ1-1, with a tentative D call TRBD1 (5 bases). This CDR3 is 14 amino acids long. V lost 1 base, J lost 1 base, and 7 bases lay in between. Germline CDR1 SEHNR, CDR2 FQNEAQ (reference sequence). CDR3 loop: CASSLVGGNTEAFF. The CDR3 bases are TGTGCCAGCAGCTTAGTTGGGGGGAACACTGAAGCTTTCTTT.

The gene calls are TRBV6-5 and TRBJ1-1; 7 bases agree with TRBD1. CDR3 length equals 13 residues. Losses at the gene ends were 1 base for V and 11 bases for J; bases not matched to a gene: 7. The V gene's germline CDR1 is MNHEY and CDR2 SVGAGI. In nucleotides, the CDR3 is TGTGCCAGCAGTTACTACCCAGGACAGGTGGCTTTCTTT. Amino acid sequence: CASSYYPGQVAFF.

The genes are TRBV18 and TRBJ2-3; tentative D call: TRBD1 (6 bases). Germline V CDR1 and CDR2: KGHSH, LQKENI. The ends were cut back, 2 bases at V and 4 bases at J, with 13 bases in the middle. The CDR3 has 15 amino acids. CDR3 in amino acids: CASSPMISGADTQYF. The CDR3 nucleotides read TGTGCCAGCTCACCAATGATATCAGGGGCAGATACGCAGTATTTT.

This chain uses TRBV4-3 with TRBJ2-7, with 10 bases identical to TRBD1. The CDR3 totals 15 residues. V shed 1 base, J shed 2 bases, and the junction held 2 bases outside the gene matches. Germline V gives CDR1 LGHNA, CDR2 YSLEER. The CDR3 reads CASSQGQGATYEQYF. The CDR3 DNA sequence: TGCGCCAGCAGCCAAGGACAGGGGGCCACCTACGAGCAGTACTTC.